These 27 T cell receptor beta chains were all obtained from the same sample, sequenced in a study of naive and memory T cell subsets. An equimolar mix of two oligonucleotides served as the beta constant-region primer for TRBC1 and TRBC2. One entry per CDR3 protein, called by TCRdb with MiXCR from the UMI-ligation and nested PCR reads. The sample shows 140,000 to 150,000 distinct CDR3 sequences, about 17% of them seen only once. Sequenced material: naive CD4+ T cells from blood. The receptors stem from a human donor in good health.

The chain combines TRBV20-1 with TRBJ2-7; D not resolved. Trimming took off 0 bases at V and 7 bases at J, with 10 bases between the two ends. The CDR3 covers 12 residues. The V gene's germline CDR1 is DFQATT and CDR2 SNEGSKA (reference sequence). The CDR3 region is CSARDLGGEQYF. The CDR3 nucleotides read TGCAGTGCTAGAGATCTAGGTGGAGAGCAGTACTTC.

V is TRBV12-3 or TRBV12-4 and J is TRBJ2-2; 16 nucleotides match TRBD2. CDR3 size: 20 residues. The V segment lost 3 bases and the J segment 6 bases; nucleotides outside the gene matches: 13. In DNA form, the CDR3 reads TGTGCCAGCAGTTTTGGCCCCGGTCAGGGACTAGCGGGAGGGCCCGGGGAGCTGTTTTTT. Encoded protein: CASSFGPGQGLAGGPGELFF.

This clonotype has only a few counts. CDR3 region: CSARVTGGTEAFF. CDR3 DNA: TGCAGTGCTAGAGTGACAGGGGGCACTGAAGCTTTCTTT. The V and J genes are TRBV20-1 and TRBJ1-1; 9 bases map to TRBD1. The CDR3 loop spans 13 amino acids. Germline V gives CDR1 DFQATT, CDR2 SNEGSKA (reference sequence). The junction had 1 base not matched to a gene; V was cut back by 1 base and J by 4 bases.

This clonotype appeared a few times. This chain connects TRBV7-2 to TRBJ2-7; 9 bases are shared with TRBD2. Germline V gene lookup returns CDR1 SGHTA and CDR2 FQGNSA. The CDR3 sequence is 15 residues long. Unmatched junction bases numbered 10, after V lost 4 bases and J lost 6 bases. The CDR3 nucleotides are TGTGCCAGCAGCTCCCGACCCCGTAGCGGGAGCGAGCAGTACTTC. Its protein is CASSSRPRSGSEQYF.

This chain joins TRBV20-1 and TRBJ2-1, with D perhaps TRBD2 (5 bases). This CDR3 comprises 14 residues. Germline assignment: CDR1 DFQATT and CDR2 SNEGSKA (reference sequence). V shed 2 bases and J shed 8 bases, with 16 bases lying between them. The CDR3 nucleotides are TGCAGTGCTAGATTCCGCCGGCGAGCGGATGAGCAGTTCTTC. Encoded protein: CSARFRRRADEQFF.

J is TRBJ2-5 and V is TRBV10-3; no firm D call. With 3 bases removed from V and 5 bases from J, the gap between germline ends came to 4 bases. Germline V gene sequence: CDR1 ENHRY, CDR2 SYGVKD. This CDR3 region has 11 residues. The CDR3 sequence is CAISDFETQYF. DNA of the CDR3: TGTGCCATCAGTGATTTTGAGACCCAGTACTTC.

This clonotype has more than one count but fewer than ten. This sequence joins TRBV29-1 and TRBJ2-3, with D possibly called TRBD1 or TRBD2 (5 bases each). The CDR3 is made up of 15 amino acids. The germline CDR1 and CDR2 sequences are SQVTM and ANQGSEA. V lost 3 bases, J lost 3 bases, and 16 bases lay in between. CDR3 sequence (DNA): TGCAGCGTTGACCGGGACGGTGCTCCTACAGATACGCAGTATTTT. Translation gives CSVDRDGAPTDTQYF.

This sequence joins TRBV7-2 and TRBJ2-1; no clear D. Trimming removed 3 bases at V and 0 bases at J, with 9 bases between. CDR3 length equals 15 residues. Germline CDR1 is SGHTA and CDR2 is FQGNSA. In nucleotides, the CDR3 is TGTGCCAGCAGCTTGGACGGAGTCTCCTACAATGAGCAGTTCTTC. Translation: CASSLDGVSYNEQFF.

This clonotype was seen only once. V and J are TRBV28 and TRBJ2-7; 7 positions match TRBD1. This CDR3 is built from 15 residues. Germline CDR1 and CDR2: MDHEN and SYDVKM. V was clipped by 6 bases and J by 7 bases; unmatched bases: 15. CDR3 loop: CASSVTGTVHREQYF. The CDR3 DNA follows: TGTGCCAGCAGCGTGACCGGGACAGTTCATCGGGAGCAGTACTTC.

The rearrangement joins TRBV7-9 to TRBJ2-5; 11 bases are shared with TRBD2. The CDR3 covers 16 residues. Losses at the gene ends were 1 base for V and 4 bases for J; bases not matched to a gene: 5. CDR1 and CDR2 (germline): SEHNR, FQNEAQ (reference sequence). CDR3 region: CASSLGTSGSGETQYF. As DNA, the CDR3 is TGTGCCAGCAGCTTAGGCACTAGCGGGAGTGGAGAGACCCAGTACTTC. Supplemented by reference TRBV7-9 and TRBJ2-5, the full variable domain reads DTGVSQNPRHKITKRGQNVTFRCDPISEHNRLYWYRQTLGQGPEFLTYFQNEAQLEKSRLLSDRFSAERPKGSFSTLEIQRTEQGDSAMYLCASSLGTSGSGETQYFGPGTRLLVL.

This clonotype has more than one count but fewer than ten. J is TRBJ2-1 and V is TRBV7-2; 10 nucleotides line up with TRBD1. Germline CDR1 SGHTA, CDR2 FQGNSA. The CDR3 is 15 amino acids. V lost 5 bases, J lost 7 bases, and 8 bases stayed unmatched. CDR3 residues: CASSPTGGASNEQFF. CDR3 nucleotide sequence: TGTGCCAGCAGCCCGACAGGGGGCGCTTCAAATGAGCAGTTCTTC.

A few counts support this clonotype. DNA for the CDR3: TGTGCCAGCAGTTTATACAGAGACACCGGGGAGCTGTTTTTT. Translation gives CASSLYRDTGELFF. The chain couples TRBV28 to TRBJ2-2; D uncertain. Germline V lookup: CDR1 MDHEN, CDR2 SYDVKM. The length of the CDR3 is 14 residues. Trimming stripped 1 base from V and 3 bases from J, with 6 bases between.

The CDR3 is CASSLRLAGGITYNEQFF. DNA for the CDR3: TGTGCCAGCAGTTTAAGACTAGCGGGTGGGATTACCTACAATGAGCAGTTCTTC. This sequence joins TRBV12-3 or TRBV12-4 and TRBJ2-1, with 10 nucleotides matching TRBD2. This CDR3 has 18 residues. V was pared by 2 bases and J by 2 bases, with 9 bases of the junction left unmatched.

This sequence joins TRBV27 and TRBJ2-3; 7 positions match TRBD2. Per the germline V gene, CDR1 is MNHEY and CDR2 is SMNVEV (reference sequence). V gave up 8 bases and J gave up 2 bases; unmatched junction bases: 10. This CDR3 region has 15 residues. CDR3 region: CASSQAGPPTDTQYF. Written as DNA, the CDR3 is TGTGCCAGCTCCCAAGCGGGGCCCCCCACAGATACGCAGTATTTT.

The chain uses TRBV30 and TRBJ2-3; TRBD1 aligns across 8 bases. Looked up from germline, CDR1 is GTSNPN and CDR2 is SVGIG (reference sequence). The CDR3 has 14 residues. V lost 5 bases, J lost 1 base, and 5 bases stayed unmatched. The CDR3 spells CAWSRDRRTDTQYF. In DNA form, the CDR3 reads TGTGCCTGGTCGCGGGACAGGCGCACAGATACGCAGTATTTT.

This clonotype came up a few times. The chain is built from TRBV12-3 or TRBV12-4 and TRBJ2-1; D is uncertain. This CDR3 comprises 13 residues. V dropped 2 bases and J dropped 1 base, with 3 bases sitting between them. The CDR3 DNA is TGTGCCAGCAGTTTAATTTCCTACAATGAGCAGTTCTTC. It codes for CASSLISYNEQFF.

CDR3 bases: TGTGCCAGCAGCTTCAGTTTGGTTTACGAGCAGTACTTC. This translates into CASSFSLVYEQYF. The chain is built from TRBV7-2 and TRBJ2-7, with no clear D. Deletions cut 3 bases from V and 4 bases from J, with 10 bases between. The V gene's germline CDR1 is SGHTA and CDR2 FQGNSA. The CDR3 sequence is 13 residues long.

This clonotype was picked up a small number of times. V usage is TRBV7-9 and J usage is TRBJ1-1; possibly TRBD1 for D (5 bases). V lost 4 bases to trimming and J lost 3 bases, with 12 bases between them. CDR1 SEHNR and CDR2 FQNEAQ come from the germline V gene (reference sequence). This CDR3 contains 14 residues. The CDR3 bases are TGTGCCAGCAGCTACCGCGGGGGGGACACTGAAGCTTTCTTT. Protein: CASSYRGGDTEAFF.

The rearrangement links TRBV7-2 to TRBJ2-7, with TRBD2 matching over 14 bases. V dropped 1 base and J dropped 4; count of bases not matched to a gene: 12. CDR1 and CDR2 from the germline V gene are SGHTA and FQGNSA. The CDR3 has 19 amino acids. The CDR3 DNA reads as TGTGCCAGCAGCTTAGTACGGACTAGCGGGAGGAAAGGGTTATACGAGCAGTACTTC. Its translation: CASSLVRTSGRKGLYEQYF.

The rearrangement joins TRBV6-5 to TRBJ1-1; D gene ambiguous. Germline loops: CDR1 MNHEY, CDR2 SVGAGI. The CDR3 is 13 residues long. Trimming removed 7 bases at V and 1 base at J, with 10 bases between. CDR3 protein: CASTRQGNTEAFF. The CDR3 DNA reads TGTGCCAGCACCCGACAAGGGAACACTGAAGCTTTCTTT.

The V and J genes are TRBV6-1 and TRBJ2-3; weak D call: TRBD2 (6 bases). The CDR3 totals 14 residues. Trimming removed 0 bases from V and 4 bases from J, with 8 bases in between. Per germline, CDR1 MNHNS and CDR2 SASEGT. CDR3 sequence: CASSEAAGPDTQYF. The DNA of the CDR3 is TGTGCCAGCAGTGAAGCCGCGGGACCAGATACGCAGTATTTT.

This clonotype has only a few counts. The gene calls are TRBV6-6 and TRBJ2-5; 12 bases are a match to TRBD2. The ends lost 6 bases at V and 4 bases at J; junction bases unmatched: 3. CDR1 and CDR2 (germline): MNHNY, SVGAGI (reference sequence). The CDR3 covers 14 residues. CDR3 nucleotides: TGTGCCAGCAGCCCTAGCGGGGGGGCAGAGACCCAGTACTTC. Translated: CASSPSGGAETQYF.

This clonotype came up a few times. Here the CDR3 reads CASSLTTGLAAEQFF. CDR3 nucleotide sequence: TGTGCCAGCAGCTTAACTACGGGACTAGCGGCGGAGCAGTTCTTC. This chain connects TRBV7-3 to TRBJ2-1; 11 nucleotides match TRBD2. V was clipped by 0 bases and J by 10 bases; unmatched bases: 5. The CDR3 consists of 15 residues. Germline CDR1 and CDR2: SGHTA and FQGTGA.

The sample holds a few counts of this clonotype. V usage is TRBV19 and J usage is TRBJ2-1; 8 bases map to TRBD2. V gave up 4 bases and J gave up 10 bases; unmatched junction bases: 12. The CDR3 has 15 amino acids. CDR1 LNHDA and CDR2 SQIVND come from the germline V gene (reference sequence). CDR3 protein: CASSRGGTRPREQFF. The DNA for the CDR3 is TGTGCCAGTAGTAGGGGGGGGACTAGACCTCGAGAGCAGTTCTTC.

The chain carries TRBV29-1 and TRBJ2-1; D gene unclear. This CDR3 has 14 residues. V lost 2 bases, J lost 7 bases, and 15 bases lay in between. Germline lookup yields CDR1 SQVTM and CDR2 ANQGSEA. DNA of the CDR3: TGCAGCGTTGAACCGGAACCCCAAGCTAATGAGCAGTTCTTC. Translated, it gives CSVEPEPQANEQFF.

The chain carries TRBV6-2 or TRBV6-3 and TRBJ1-5; the D gene is possibly TRBD1 (5 bases). Trimming stripped 5 bases from V and 5 bases from J, with 16 bases between. This CDR3 region has 15 residues. The germline CDR1 and CDR2 sequences are MNHEY and SVGEGT. The CDR3 coding sequence is TGTGCCAGCAGTCTCCGGCAGGGTGGATATCAGCCCCAGCATTTT. Translated, it gives CASSLRQGGYQPQHF.

V is TRBV2 and J is TRBJ1-5, with TRBD1 matching 7 bases. CDR3 length equals 13 residues. V lost 7 bases and J lost 3; bases outside the gene matches: 3. In germline, CDR1 is SNHLY, CDR2 FYNNEI. The CDR3 protein is CASTGQVNQPQHF. The CDR3 bases are TGTGCCAGCACTGGACAGGTCAATCAGCCCCAGCATTTT.